The T cell receptor (beta chain) under discussion was sequenced for a study of T-cell memory formation after mild COVID-19. The study's findings and limits: Shrinking CD4+ clones were chiefly CM and EM; CD8+ ones were chiefly EMRA. Later expanders leaned CD4+, whereas clones that contracted between day 15 and 85 were balanced CD4/CD8. There was no confirmation that second-wave clones peaking on day 37 were SARS-CoV-2 specific.

Looked up from germline, CDR1 is KGHSH and CDR2 is LQKENI. Trimming took 1 base from V and 1 from J, leaving 4 bases between them. CDR3 size: 13 residues. This clonotype was detected many times. The antigen remains undetermined. Using its own MiXCR run on the 5' RACE reads, TCRdb lists one record per CDR3 protein. The sample lists hundreds of thousands of distinct CDR3 sequences, 18% occurring once. The chain links TRBV18 to TRBJ2-5, with D unclear. The clonotype originates from an adult woman who had mild COVID-19 (a few samples of this study predate the infection). Cell type and time point are not known. The sample was PBMCs or a T cell subset sorted from them (not recorded which). CDR3 sequence (DNA): TGTGCCAGCTCACCACTGACCCAAGAGACCCAGTACTTC. Protein: CASSPLTQETQYF.